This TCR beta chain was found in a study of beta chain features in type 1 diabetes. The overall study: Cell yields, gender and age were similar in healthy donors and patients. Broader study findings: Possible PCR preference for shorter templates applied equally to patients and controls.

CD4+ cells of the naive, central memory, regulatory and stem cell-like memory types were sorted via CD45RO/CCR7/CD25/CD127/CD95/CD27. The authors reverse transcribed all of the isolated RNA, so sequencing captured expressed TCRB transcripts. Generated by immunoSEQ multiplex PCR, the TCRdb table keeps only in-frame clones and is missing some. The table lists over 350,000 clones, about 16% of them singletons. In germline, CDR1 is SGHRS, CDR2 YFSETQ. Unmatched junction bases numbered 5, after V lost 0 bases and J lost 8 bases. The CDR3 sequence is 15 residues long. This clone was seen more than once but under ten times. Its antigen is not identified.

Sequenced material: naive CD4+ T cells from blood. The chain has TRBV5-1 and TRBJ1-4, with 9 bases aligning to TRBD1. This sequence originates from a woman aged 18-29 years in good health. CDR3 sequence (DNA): TGCGCCAGCAGCTTGGAGGGACAGGGTCACGAAAAACTGTTTTTT. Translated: CASSLEGQGHEKLFF.